Listed here are 10 T cell receptor beta chains from one sample, sequenced in a study of blood T cell repertoires in COVID-19. Clones were read by immunoSEQ multiplex PCR, and TCRdb kept only the in-frame ones, dropping some. This sample has about 250,000 clones; 86% occur once, and the top ten carry approximately 5.5%. The sequencing input was peripheral blood. The origin of the receptors is a woman older than 75 with COVID-19, enrolled during active disease.

The J gene is TRBJ1-5, the V gene TRBV19; 9 positions match TRBD1. The V and J ends lost 4 bases and 1 base, in that order; junction bases with no gene match: 2. Looked up from germline, CDR1 is LNHDA and CDR2 is SQIVND (reference sequence). CDR3 length: 15 residues. The CDR3 DNA reads as TGTGCCAGTAGTACGACAGGGGGGAGCAATCAGCCCCAGCATTTT. This sequence encodes CASSTTGGSNQPQHF.

This rearrangement joins TRBV9 to TRBJ2-3; 7 nucleotides align to TRBD2. CDR3 size: 15 residues. Germline CDR1 and CDR2: SGDLS and YYNGEE. J gave up 0 bases and V 2 bases, and 3 bases lay outside the gene matches. CDR3 DNA sequence: TGTGCCAGCAGCGTGACTAGCCAAAGCACAGATACGCAGTATTTT. It specifies CASSVTSQSTDTQYF.

The V call is TRBV10-3, the J call TRBJ1-4; D is unresolved. The CDR3 extends over 15 amino acids. The germline V and J ends were trimmed by 10 bases and 0 bases, with 15 bases remaining between them. Germline assignment: CDR1 ENHRY and CDR2 SYGVKD. This CDR3 is CATAATSATNEKLFF. CDR3 nucleotides: TGTGCCACTGCGGCGACCTCTGCAACTAATGAAAAACTGTTTTTT.

This clone was observed at least ten times. This chain uses TRBV18 with TRBJ1-2, with D uncertain. The length of the CDR3 is 15 residues. Trimming removed 6 bases from V and 4 bases from J, with 18 bases in between. CDR1 is KGHSH and CDR2 is LQKENI in the germline V gene. CDR3 in DNA: TGTGCCAGCTCCCTTAAGGAGGGTTCGGTCTATGGCTACACCTTC. Protein sequence: CASSLKEGSVYGYTF.

The gene calls are TRBV2 and TRBJ1-3, with D perhaps TRBD1 (6 bases). The ends were cut back, 4 bases at V and 2 bases at J, with 9 bases in the middle. CDR1 and CDR2 (germline): SNHLY, FYNNEI. CDR3 length: 14 residues. CDR3 coding DNA: TGTGCCAGCAGTGGGCAGGGGACTGGAAACACCATATATTTT. It is translated as CASSGQGTGNTIYF.

The chain couples TRBV6-6 to TRBJ1-5; no definite D call. Per germline, CDR1 MNHNY and CDR2 SVGAGI (reference sequence). This CDR3 spans 12 amino acids. The germline V and J ends were trimmed by 2 bases and 7 bases, with 6 bases remaining between them. The CDR3 DNA is TGTGCCAGCAGTTACGGAGACCAGCCCCAGCATTTT. Translation: CASSYGDQPQHF.

The CDR3 here is CASLRDYKETQYF. The CDR3 DNA reads as TGTGCCAGCTTGAGGGACTATAAGGAGACCCAGTACTTC. The chain combines TRBV6-1 with TRBJ2-5; 7 positions agree with TRBD2. With V trimmed by 8 bases and J by 5 bases, 8 bases remained unmatched. From germline, CDR1 is MNHNS and CDR2 SASEGT. The CDR3 totals 13 residues.

The rearrangement links TRBV10-3 to TRBJ2-2; TRBD2 aligns across 7 bases. V gave up 7 bases and J gave up 0 bases; unmatched junction bases: 8. The CDR3 extends over 16 amino acids. Germline V lookup: CDR1 ENHRY, CDR2 SYGVKD. The CDR3 DNA follows: TGTGCCATCACCGGGACTGGGGGGGCGAACACCGGGGAGCTGTTTTTT. Translated, it gives CAITGTGGANTGELFF.

This clone is a singleton in its sample. This chain connects TRBV12-3 or TRBV12-4 to TRBJ2-3, with D possibly matching TRBD2 (5 bases). The CDR3 loop spans 12 amino acids. With 3 bases removed from V and 12 bases from J, the gap between germline ends came to 13 bases. CDR3 coding DNA: TGTGCCAGCAGTTTTCTGGCTAGCAGACAGTATTTT. Translation gives CASSFLASRQYF.

The chain is built from TRBV27 and TRBJ2-1; 8 bases align to TRBD2. The CDR3 covers 18 residues. The junction had 11 bases not matched to a gene; V was cut back by 2 bases and J by 2 bases. Germline loops: CDR1 MNHEY, CDR2 SMNVEV (reference sequence). The DNA for the CDR3 is TGTGCCAGCAGTTTAATTGGGTCTAGCGGGCGCCCCTACAATGAGCAGTTCTTC. Its translation is CASSLIGSSGRPYNEQFF.